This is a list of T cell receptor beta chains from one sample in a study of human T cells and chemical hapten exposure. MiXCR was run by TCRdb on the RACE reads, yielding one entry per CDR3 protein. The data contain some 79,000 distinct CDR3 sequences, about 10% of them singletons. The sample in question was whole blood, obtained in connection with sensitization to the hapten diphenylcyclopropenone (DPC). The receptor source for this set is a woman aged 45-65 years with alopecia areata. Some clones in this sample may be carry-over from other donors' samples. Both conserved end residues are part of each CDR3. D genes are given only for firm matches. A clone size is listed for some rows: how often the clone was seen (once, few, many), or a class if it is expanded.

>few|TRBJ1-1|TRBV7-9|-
CASSLEQYTEAFF
TGTGCCAGCAGCTTAGAACAGTACACTGAAGCTTTCTTT
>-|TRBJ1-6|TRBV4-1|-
CASSQERNSPLHF
TGCGCCAGCAGCCAAGAGCGGAATTCACCCCTCCACTTT
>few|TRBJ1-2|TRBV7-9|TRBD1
CASSRTGDFYGYTF
TGTGCCAGCAGCCGGACAGGGGACTTCTATGGCTACACCTTC
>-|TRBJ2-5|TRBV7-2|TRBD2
CASSPNSGRETQYF
TGTGCCAGCAGCCCCAACAGCGGGAGGGAGACCCAGTACTTC
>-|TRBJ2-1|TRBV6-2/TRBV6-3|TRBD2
CASSLGTSEYNEQFF
TGTGCCAGCAGTTTAGGGACTAGCGAGTACAATGAGCAGTTCTTC
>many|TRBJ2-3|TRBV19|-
CASSGWQSTDTQYF
TGTGCCAGTAGTGGGTGGCAGAGCACAGATACGCAGTATTTT
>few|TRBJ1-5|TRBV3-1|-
CASSQSGFNQPQHF
TGTGCCAGCAGCCAATCTGGGTTCAATCAGCCCCAGCATTTT
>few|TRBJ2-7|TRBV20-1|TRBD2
CSARDLGGPTNEQYF
TGCAGTGCTAGAGATCTGGGAGGGCCTACCAACGAGCAGTACTTC
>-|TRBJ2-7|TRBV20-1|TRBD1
CSARGDRYEQYF
TGCAGTGCTAGAGGGGACAGGTACGAGCAGTACTTC
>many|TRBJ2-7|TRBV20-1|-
CSARPERWSSYEQYF
TGCAGTGCTCGTCCCGAGCGGTGGAGCTCCTACGAGCAGTACTTC
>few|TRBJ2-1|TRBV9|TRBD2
CASSVVLAGDEQFF
TGTGCCAGCAGCGTGGTACTAGCGGGAGATGAGCAGTTCTTC
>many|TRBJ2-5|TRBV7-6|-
CASSPVAELRTQYF
TGTGCCAGCAGCCCCGTGGCGGAACTCCGGACCCAGTACTTC
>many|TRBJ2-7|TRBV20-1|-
CSARGTGLYEQYF
TGCAGTGCTAGAGGCACGGGACTCTACGAGCAGTACTTC
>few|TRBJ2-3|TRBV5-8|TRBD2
CASSPGTSGSLIDTQYF
TGTGCCAGCAGCCCCGGGACTAGCGGGAGTCTTATTGATACGCAGTATTTT
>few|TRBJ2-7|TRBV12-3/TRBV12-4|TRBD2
CASRTTSGSYEQYF
TGTGCCAGCAGAACGACTAGCGGGTCTTACGAGCAGTACTTC
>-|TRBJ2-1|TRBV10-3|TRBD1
CATIAGQGAYNEQFF
TGTGCCACGATAGCAGGGCAGGGGGCTTACAATGAGCAGTTCTTC
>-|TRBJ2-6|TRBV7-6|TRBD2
CASSRGGSGANVLTF
TGTGCCAGCAGCCGGGGGGGCTCTGGGGCCAACGTCCTGACTTTC
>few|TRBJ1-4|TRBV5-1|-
CASSTYGGDEKLFF
TGCGCCAGCAGCACGTATGGCGGGGATGAAAAACTGTTTTTT
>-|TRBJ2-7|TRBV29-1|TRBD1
CSAKPGTGLYEQYF
TGCAGCGCAAAGCCCGGGACAGGGCTATACGAGCAGTACTTC
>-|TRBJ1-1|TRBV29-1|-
CSALPGLDTEAFF
TGCAGCGCCCTCCCCGGCCTCGACACTGAAGCTTTCTTT
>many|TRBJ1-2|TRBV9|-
CASSVDSHGTYGYTF
TGTGCCAGCAGCGTAGACTCACACGGGACCTATGGCTACACCTTC
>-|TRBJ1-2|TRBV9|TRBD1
CASSVGQGGGYTF
TGTGCCAGCAGCGTAGGTCAGGGGGGCGGCTACACCTTC
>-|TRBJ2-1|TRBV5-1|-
CASSPGLQRSSSYNEQFF
TGCGCCAGCAGCCCGGGTCTGCAGCGCTCGAGCTCCTACAATGAGCAGTTCTTC
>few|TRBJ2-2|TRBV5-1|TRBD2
CASSVLAANTGELFF
TGCGCCAGCAGCGTACTAGCGGCGAACACCGGGGAGCTGTTTTTT
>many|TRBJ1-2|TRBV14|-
CASSQNRVSWYGYTF
TGTGCCAGCAGCCAAAACAGGGTGTCTTGGTATGGCTACACCTTC
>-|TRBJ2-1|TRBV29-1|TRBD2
CSVEDGASGISYNEQFF
TGCAGCGTTGAAGATGGGGCTAGCGGGATCTCCTACAATGAGCAGTTCTTC
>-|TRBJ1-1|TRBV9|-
CASSVGAGRLGAFF
TGTGCCAGCAGCGTAGGAGCAGGACGGCTGGGTGCTTTCTTT
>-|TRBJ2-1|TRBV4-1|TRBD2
CASSPLAASYNEQFF
TGCGCCAGCAGCCCCCTAGCGGCCTCCTACAATGAGCAGTTCTTC
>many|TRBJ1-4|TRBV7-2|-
CASSSADSYINEKLFF
TGTGCCAGCAGCTCGGCGGACAGTTACATAAATGAAAAACTGTTTTTT
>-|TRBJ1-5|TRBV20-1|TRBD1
CSASGDRNQPQHF
TGCAGTGCTAGCGGGGACAGAAACCAGCCCCAGCATTTT
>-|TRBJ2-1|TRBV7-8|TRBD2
CASSLESSGTFF
TGTGCCAGCAGCTTAGAGTCTAGCGGTACTTTCTTC
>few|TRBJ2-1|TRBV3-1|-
CASSQVLTTKSINEQFF
TGTGCCAGCAGCCAAGTTCTAACTACCAAGTCCATTAATGAGCAGTTCTTC
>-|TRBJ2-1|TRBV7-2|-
CASSLGRSISNEQFF
TGTGCCAGCAGCTTAGGCAGGAGTATTTCAAATGAGCAGTTCTTC
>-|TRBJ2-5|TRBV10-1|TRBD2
CASSDSGLAGETQYF
TGCGCCAGCAGTGATTCGGGACTAGCGGGAGAGACCCAGTACTTC
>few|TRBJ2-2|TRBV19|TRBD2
CASSTLAGTGGTGELFF
TGTGCCAGTAGTACACTAGCGGGCACTGGGGGCACCGGGGAGCTGTTTTTT
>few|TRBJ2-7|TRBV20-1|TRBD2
CSAPSTSVFVYEQYF
TGCAGTGCTCCTTCAACTAGCGTTTTTGTATACGAGCAGTACTTC
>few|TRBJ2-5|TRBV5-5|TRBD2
CASSRGTSGGKTQYF
TGTGCCAGCAGCAGAGGGACTAGCGGCGGGAAGACCCAGTACTTC
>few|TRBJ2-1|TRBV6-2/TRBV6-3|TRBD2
CASSFQRERGNEQFF
TGTGCCAGCAGTTTTCAGCGGGAGCGGGGCAATGAGCAGTTCTTC
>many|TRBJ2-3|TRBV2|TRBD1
CASRGQGTDTQYF
TGTGCCAGCAGGGGACAGGGAACAGATACGCAGTATTTT
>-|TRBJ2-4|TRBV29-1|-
CSASIGAENIQYF
TGCAGCGCCTCGATTGGGGCCGAAAACATTCAGTACTTC
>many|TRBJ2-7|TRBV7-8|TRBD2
CASSLPLGTSGPSSYEQYF
TGTGCCAGCAGCTTACCGTTAGGGACTAGCGGGCCGAGCTCCTACGAGCAGTACTTC
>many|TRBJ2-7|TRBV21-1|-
CASTRGGIGYEQYF
TGTGCCAGCACTAGGGGCGGGATAGGTTACGAGCAGTACTTC
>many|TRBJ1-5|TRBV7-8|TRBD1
CASSRRQGANQPQHF
TGTGCCAGCAGCCGGCGACAGGGGGCTAATCAGCCCCAGCATTTT
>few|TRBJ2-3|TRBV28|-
CASKIIATADTQYF
TGTGCCAGCAAAATAATAGCGACCGCAGATACGCAGTATTTT
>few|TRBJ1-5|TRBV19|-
CATVRAPGGPQHF
TGTGCCACCGTCCGGGCCCCCGGGGGGCCCCAGCATTTT
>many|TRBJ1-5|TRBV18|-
CASSPSPGSNQPQHF
TGTGCCAGCTCACCATCCCCAGGGAGCAATCAGCCCCAGCATTTT
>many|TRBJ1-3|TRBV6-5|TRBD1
CASSYSGQGAGNTIYF
TGTGCCAGCAGTTACTCAGGACAGGGTGCTGGAAACACCATATATTTT
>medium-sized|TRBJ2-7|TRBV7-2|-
CASSLGTYEQYF
TGTGCCAGCAGCTTGGGCACCTACGAGCAGTACTTC
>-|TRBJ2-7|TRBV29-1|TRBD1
CSVGTGISYEQYF
TGCAGCGTTGGGACAGGAATATCCTACGAGCAGTACTTC
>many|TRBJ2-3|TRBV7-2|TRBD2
CASSTGLAADTQYF
TGTGCCAGCAGCACGGGACTAGCGGCAGATACGCAGTATTTT
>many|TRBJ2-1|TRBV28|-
CASSLVPRAYNEQFF
TGTGCCAGCAGTTTAGTGCCTAGGGCCTACAATGAGCAGTTCTTC
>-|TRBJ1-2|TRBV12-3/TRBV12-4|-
CASSLVVSGGYTF
TGTGCCAGCAGTTTAGTGGTTTCAGGAGGCTACACCTTC
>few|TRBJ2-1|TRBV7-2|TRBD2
CASSPLAGSSYNEQFF
TGTGCCAGCAGCCCTCTAGCGGGTAGCTCCTACAATGAGCAGTTCTTC
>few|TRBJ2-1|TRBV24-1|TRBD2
CATSVLGLAGVTSSYNEQFF
TGTGCCACCAGTGTCTTAGGACTAGCGGGAGTAACGAGCTCCTACAATGAGCAGTTCTTC